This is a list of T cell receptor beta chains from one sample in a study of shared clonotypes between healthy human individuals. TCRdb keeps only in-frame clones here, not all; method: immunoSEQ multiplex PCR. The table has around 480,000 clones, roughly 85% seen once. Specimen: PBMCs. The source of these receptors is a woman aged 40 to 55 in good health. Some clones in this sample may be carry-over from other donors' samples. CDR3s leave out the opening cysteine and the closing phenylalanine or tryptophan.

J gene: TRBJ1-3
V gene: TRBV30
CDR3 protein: AWSQLSSGNTIY

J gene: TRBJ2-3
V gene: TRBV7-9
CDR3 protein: ASSLTGFTDTQY

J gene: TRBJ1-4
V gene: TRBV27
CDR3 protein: ASSPRALGEKLF

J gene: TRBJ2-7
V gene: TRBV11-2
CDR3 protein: ASSPGTGIYEQY

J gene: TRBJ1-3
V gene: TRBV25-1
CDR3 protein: ASSELSGTAYGNTIY

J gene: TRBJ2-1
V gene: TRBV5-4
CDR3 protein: ASSVGLEYYNEQF

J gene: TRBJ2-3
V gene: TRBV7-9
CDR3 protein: ASSLKFSGLSTDTQY

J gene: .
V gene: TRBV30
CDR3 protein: AWSSDGTYEQY

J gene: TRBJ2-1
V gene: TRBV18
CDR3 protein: ASSPRAGGKVNEQF

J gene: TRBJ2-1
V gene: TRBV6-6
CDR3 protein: ASKPGQGYNEQF

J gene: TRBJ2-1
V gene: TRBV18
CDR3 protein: ASSPRRFNEQF

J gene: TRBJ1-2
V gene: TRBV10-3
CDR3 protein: AISDVGNSYGYT

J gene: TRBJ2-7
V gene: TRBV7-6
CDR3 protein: ASSPNSRSGEQY

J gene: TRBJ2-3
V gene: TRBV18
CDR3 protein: ASSISTGSLDTQY

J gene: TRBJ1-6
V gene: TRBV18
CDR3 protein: ASSPTGEISPLH

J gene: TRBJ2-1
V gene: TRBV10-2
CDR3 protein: ASGASYNEQF

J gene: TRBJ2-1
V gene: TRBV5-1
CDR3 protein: ASSLLGWDEQF

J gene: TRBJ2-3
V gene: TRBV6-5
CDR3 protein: ASSRRDSSTDTQY

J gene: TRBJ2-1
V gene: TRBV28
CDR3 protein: ASRPPGEGYNEQF

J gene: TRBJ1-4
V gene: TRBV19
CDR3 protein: ASGEQGAGEKLF

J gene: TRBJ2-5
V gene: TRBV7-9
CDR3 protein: ASTVLGGQETRY

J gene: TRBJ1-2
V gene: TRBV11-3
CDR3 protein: ASSYGTGGRGYT

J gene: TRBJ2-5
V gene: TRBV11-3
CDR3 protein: ASSLGGGSGTQY

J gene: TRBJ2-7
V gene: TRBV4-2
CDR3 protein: ASSQEAGRYYEQY

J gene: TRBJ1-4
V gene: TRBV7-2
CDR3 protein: ASSLGAPGQGAGNEKLF

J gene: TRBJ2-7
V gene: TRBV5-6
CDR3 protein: ASSLAYYEQY

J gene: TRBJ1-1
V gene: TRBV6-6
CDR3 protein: ASSYRDSEAF

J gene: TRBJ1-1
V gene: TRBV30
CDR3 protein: AGGRGMNTEAF

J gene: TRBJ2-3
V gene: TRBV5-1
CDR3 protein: ASSLVGLYTDTQY

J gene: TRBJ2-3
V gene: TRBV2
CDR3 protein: ASSASSGRAFDTQY

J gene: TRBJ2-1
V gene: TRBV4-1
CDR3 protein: ASSVPRESYNEQF

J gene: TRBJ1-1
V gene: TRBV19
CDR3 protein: ASKGLSTEAF

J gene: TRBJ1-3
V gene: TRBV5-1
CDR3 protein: ASRQVTGGNTIY

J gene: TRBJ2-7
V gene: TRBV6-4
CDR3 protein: ASSADGDDEQY

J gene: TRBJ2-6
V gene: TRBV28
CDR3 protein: ASSLPGGANVLT

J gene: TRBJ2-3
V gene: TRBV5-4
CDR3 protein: ASRSGPPGRADTQY

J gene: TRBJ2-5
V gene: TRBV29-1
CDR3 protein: SVQTSGEETQY

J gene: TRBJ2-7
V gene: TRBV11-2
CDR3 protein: ASRLVRVDEQY

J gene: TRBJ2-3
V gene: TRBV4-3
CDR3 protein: ASSQGGAASTDTQY

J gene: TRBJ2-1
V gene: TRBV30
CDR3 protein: AWSLGQGVLNEQF

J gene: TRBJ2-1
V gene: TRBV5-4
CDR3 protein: ASSLSSSGYNEQF

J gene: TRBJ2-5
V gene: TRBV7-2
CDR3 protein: ASSRQGQETQY

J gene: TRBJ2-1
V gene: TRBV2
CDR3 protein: ASSELSGASSYNEQF

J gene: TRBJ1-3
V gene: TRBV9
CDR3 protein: ASSKDSGNTIY

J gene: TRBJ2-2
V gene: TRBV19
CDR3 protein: ASSIAQTGAGTGELF

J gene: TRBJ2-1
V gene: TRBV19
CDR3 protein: ASSKVQREYNEQF

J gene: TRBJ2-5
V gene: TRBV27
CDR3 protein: ASSMTSGWEETQY

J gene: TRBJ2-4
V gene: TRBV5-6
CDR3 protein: ASSGTGVQNIQY

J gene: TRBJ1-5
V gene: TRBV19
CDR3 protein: ASSIGGTAYNQPQH

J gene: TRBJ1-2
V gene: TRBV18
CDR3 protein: ASSVILDPDGGYT

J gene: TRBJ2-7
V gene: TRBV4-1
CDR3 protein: ASSQAGTATYEQY

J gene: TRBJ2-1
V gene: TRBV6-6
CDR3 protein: ASSYRTGGSYNEQF

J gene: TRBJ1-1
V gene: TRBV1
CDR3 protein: TSSPPTGDRDIPAVGAF

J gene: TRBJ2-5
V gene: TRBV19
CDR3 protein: ASSMNSKGQETQY

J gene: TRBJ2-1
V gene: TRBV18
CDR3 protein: ASSPFASGTDNEQF